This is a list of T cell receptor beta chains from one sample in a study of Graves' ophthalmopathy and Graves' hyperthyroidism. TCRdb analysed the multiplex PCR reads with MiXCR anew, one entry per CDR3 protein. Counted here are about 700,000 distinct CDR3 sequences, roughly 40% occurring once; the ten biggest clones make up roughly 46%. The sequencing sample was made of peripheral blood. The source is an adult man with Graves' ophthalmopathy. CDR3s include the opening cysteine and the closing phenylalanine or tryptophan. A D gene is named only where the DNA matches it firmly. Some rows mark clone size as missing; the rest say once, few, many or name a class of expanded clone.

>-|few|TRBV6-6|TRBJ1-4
TGTGCCAGCAGTTACGGTAACAGAGAATATGAAAAACTGTTTTTT
CASSYGNREYEKLFF
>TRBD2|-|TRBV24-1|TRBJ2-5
TGTGCCACCAGTGATTTCCTCGGAGGACTAGCGGGGGGTTTGGAGACCCAGTACTTC
CATSDFLGGLAGGLETQYF
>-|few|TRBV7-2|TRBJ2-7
TGTGCCAGCGCCTATGGGGTCGGTGAGCAGTACTTC
CASAYGVGEQYF
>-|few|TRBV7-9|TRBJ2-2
TGTGCCAGCAGCCCCGACGTGTTTGGCACCGGGGAGCTGTTTTTT
CASSPDVFGTGELFF
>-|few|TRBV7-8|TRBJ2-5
TGTGCCAGCAGCCCCGGTTGGAGACGAGTCCAAGAGACCCAGTACTTC
CASSPGWRRVQETQYF
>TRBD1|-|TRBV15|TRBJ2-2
TGTGCCACCAGCAGCCGGGACAGGGCAATTGGCGGGGAGCTGTTTTTT
CATSSRDRAIGGELFF
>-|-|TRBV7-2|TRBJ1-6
TGTGCCAGCAGTCCCTCCGTCCCGAGGGGGGGCAGATATATTAATTCACCCCTCCACTTT
CASSPSVPRGGRYINSPLHF
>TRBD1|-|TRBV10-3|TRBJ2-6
TGTGCCATCAGTCTGGACAGGGCTTTGGTGGACAACGTCCTGACTTTC
CAISLDRALVDNVLTF
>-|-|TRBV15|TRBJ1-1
TGTGCCAGCAGAAACCAGGGTGGGAACACTGAAGCTTTCTTT
CASRNQGGNTEAFF
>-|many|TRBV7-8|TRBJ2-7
TGTGCCAGCAGCTCGACAGTCTCCTACGAGCAGTACTTC
CASSSTVSYEQYF
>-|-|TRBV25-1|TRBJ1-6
TGTGCCAGCAGCCACTCCCCGCGGGGGATTGAGGTTCCAAATTCACCCCTCCACTTT
CASSHSPRGIEVPNSPLHF
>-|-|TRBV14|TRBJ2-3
TGTGCCAGCAGCCGAAGCAGGGTCAGCACAGATACGCAGTATTTT
CASSRSRVSTDTQYF
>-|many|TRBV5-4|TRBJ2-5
TGTGCCAGCAGCATGGGACGGCAGTACCAAGAGACCCAGTACTTC
CASSMGRQYQETQYF
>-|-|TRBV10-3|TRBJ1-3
TGTGCCATCAGTGAGGTGGGGGCTAACGGAAACACCATATATTTT
CAISEVGANGNTIYF
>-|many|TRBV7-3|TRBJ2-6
TGTGCCAGCAACTTCCCCGGGAGCTCTGGGGCCAACGTCCTGACTTTC
CASNFPGSSGANVLTF
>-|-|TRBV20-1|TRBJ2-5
TGCAGTGCTAGCGTTGCGGCCCCGGGGCATTCAGAGACCCAGTACTTC
CSASVAAPGHSETQYF
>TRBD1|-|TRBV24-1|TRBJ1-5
TGTGCCAGCAGTGAACCGGACAGGGGGCGACAGCCCCAGCATTTT
CASSEPDRGRQPQHF
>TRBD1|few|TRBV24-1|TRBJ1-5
TGTGCCAGCAGTTACCTACAGGGGAATCAGCCCCAGCATTTT
CASSYLQGNQPQHF